The sequence of this T cell receptor (beta chain) was determined in a study of blood T cell repertoires in COVID-19. At the level of the study: The cDNA or gDNA used as material had been derived from T cells, B-cell-depleted T cells, or PBMCs.

Remarks on this clone: The same CDR3 can be traced to other DNA sequences in this sample.

The cohort comprised adults aged 18 to 89 years residing in 20 to 25 US areas. Participants' own reports of clinical history determined their cohort assignment. Cohort 3 recovery required two negative PCRs, clearance, or symptom resolution. The CDR3 consists of 15 residues. The germline V gene encodes CDR1 SGHNT and CDR2 YYREEE (reference sequence). Losses at the gene ends were 0 bases for V and 4 bases for J; bases not matched to a gene: 2. Method: immunoSEQ multiplex PCR; TCRdb's copy keeps in-frame clones and lacks some. The sample lists more than 300,000 clones; less than 90% were seen once. This chain joins TRBV5-4 and TRBJ2-7; the match to TRBD2 covers 12 bases. This receptor was identified in a woman between 45 and 60 years old who had recovered from COVID-19. The sample comprised PBMCs or T cells enriched from blood (not recorded which). The CDR3 coding sequence is TGTGCCAGCAGCTTGGGGCTAGCGGGAGGGTACGAGCAGTACTTC. This sequence encodes CASSLGLAGGYEQYF.